These T cell receptor beta chains were read from a single sample in a study of cytomegalovirus exposure and HLA in healthy donors. Measured with immunoSEQ multiplex PCR; TCRdb has only the in-frame clones, and not every one. The table shows roughly 130,000 clones, with approximately 85% occurring only once. The specimen was PBMCs. The receptors here all came from a middle-aged woman in good health and CMV-seronegative. CDR3s include the opening cysteine and the closing phenylalanine or tryptophan. D genes are given only for firm matches. Clone size, where shown, is once, few, many, or a class for clones that have expanded.

TRBD1	TRBV7-9	TRBJ1-2	few	CASGDRDRLYGYTF	TGTGCCAGCGGCGACCGGGACAGGCTTTATGGCTACACCTTC
TRBD2	TRBV7-6	TRBJ2-2	.	CASSFGLAGAHGELFF	TGTGCCAGCAGCTTTGGACTAGCGGGAGCACACGGGGAGCTGTTTTTT
TRBD1	TRBV5-6	TRBJ2-5	.	CASSLRQGFLQETQYF	TGTGCCAGCAGCTTGAGACAGGGTTTTCTCCAAGAGACCCAGTACTTC
.	TRBV5-4	TRBJ2-1	.	CASSARRNPSYNEQFF	TGTGCCAGCAGCGCCAGGCGCAACCCGTCCTACAATGAGCAGTTCTTC
.	TRBV2	TRBJ2-2	.	CASKTGANTGELFF	TGTGCCAGCAAGACGGGAGCGAACACCGGGGAGCTGTTTTTT
.	TRBV9	TRBJ2-3	.	CASSVATGLAGTQYF	TGTGCCAGCAGCGTAGCCACAGGGTTGGCAGGTACGCAGTATTTT
.	TRBV5-1	TRBJ2-3	.	CASSYYPGTDTQYF	TGCGCCAGCAGCTATTATCCTGGCACAGATACGCAGTATTTT
TRBD1	TRBV6-4	TRBJ2-3	.	CASSDSTGQGQDTQYF	TGTGCCAGCAGTGACTCGACGGGACAGGGTCAAGATACGCAGTATTTT
TRBD2	TRBV6-1	TRBJ2-7	.	CASSEPLAGGLSYEQYF	TGTGCCAGCAGTGAACCCCTAGCGGGAGGGTTATCCTACGAGCAGTACTTC
.	TRBV6-5	TRBJ1-4	few	CASSPELRNEKLFF	TGTGCCAGCAGCCCCGAGTTGAGGAATGAAAAACTGTTTTTT
TRBD1	TRBV6-5	TRBJ2-7	.	CASIKRSGQTYEQYF	TGTGCCAGCATTAAGAGATCGGGACAGACCTACGAGCAGTACTTC
TRBD1	TRBV7-9	TRBJ2-5	.	CASSLSVWQGVETQYF	TGTGCCAGCAGCTTAAGTGTATGGCAGGGGGTCGAGACCCAGTACTTC
.	TRBV5-1	TRBJ2-5	.	CASSLGGSQETQYF	TGCGCCAGCAGCTTGGGGGGCAGCCAAGAGACCCAGTACTTC
.	TRBV5-6	TRBJ1-4	.	CASSLNRDWDEKLFF	TGTGCCAGCAGCTTAAACCGGGACTGGGACGAAAAACTGTTTTTT
.	TRBV5-1	TRBJ2-1	.	CASSLPGTYNEQFF	TGCGCCAGCAGCTTACCGGGGACCTACAATGAGCAGTTCTTC
TRBD2	TRBV6-5	TRBJ2-1	once	CASSKGLAGINEQFF	TGTGCCAGCAGTAAGGGACTAGCGGGAATCAATGAGCAGTTCTTC
.	TRBV19	TRBJ1-5	once	CASRPMGGDDQPQHF	TGTGCCAGTAGACCCATGGGAGGGGATGATCAGCCCCAGCATTTT
TRBD2	TRBV7-8	TRBJ2-5	.	CASSLGLQETQYF	TGTGCCAGCAGCCTGGGACTACAAGAGACCCAGTACTTC
TRBD1	TRBV5-1	TRBJ2-5	.	CASSVSGTGEETQYF	TGCGCCAGCAGCGTTTCCGGGACAGGGGAAGAGACCCAGTACTTC
.	TRBV28	TRBJ1-1	once	CASSDRFTEAFF	TGTGCCAGCAGTGACAGGTTCACTGAAGCTTTCTTT
.	TRBV29-1	TRBJ1-1	.	CSVDGAGVGTEAFF	TGCAGCGTTGATGGCGCGGGGGTCGGGACTGAAGCTTTCTTT
TRBD1	TRBV19	TRBJ1-1	.	CASSMRGQGRNTEAFF	TGTGCCAGTAGTATGCGAGGACAGGGTCGGAACACTGAAGCTTTCTTT
.	TRBV20-1	TRBJ1-2	.	CSAKGGGYTF	TGCAGTGCTAAAGGAGGCGGCTACACCTTC
TRBD2	TRBV5-1	TRBJ2-7	.	CASSLGGGLERYF	TGCGCCAGCAGCTTGGGGGGTGGACTAGAAAGATACTTC
TRBD1	TRBV30	TRBJ1-3	.	CAWNRDRGPLSGNTIYF	TGTGCCTGGAATCGGGACAGGGGGCCACTCTCTGGAAACACCATATATTTT
.	TRBV5-4	TRBJ2-3	.	CASSFGGTGPYTDTQYF	TGTGCCAGCAGCTTTGGAGGGACTGGGCCCTACACAGATACGCAGTATTTT
.	TRBV27	TRBJ2-1	.	CASRYTGLRLIDLYNEQFF	TGTGCCAGCAGATATACAGGGCTCAGGTTAATTGACCTATACAATGAGCAGTTCTTC
TRBD1	TRBV6-1	TRBJ2-7	.	CASSSAGQGSREQYF	TGTGCCAGCAGTTCCGCGGGACAGGGGTCTAGAGAGCAGTACTTC